The source of this TCR beta chain is a study of shared clonotypes between healthy human individuals. Generated by immunoSEQ multiplex PCR, the TCRdb table keeps only in-frame clones and is missing some. The data show approximately 110,000 clones, roughly 66% seen once. This CDR3 region has 15 residues. Germline V gene data show CDR1 as SEHNR and CDR2 as FQNEAQ (reference sequence). The V end was cut by 1 base, the J end by 3 bases, with 9 bases between. V gene TRBV7-9 combines with J gene TRBJ2-2; D is unclear. The sample was memory CD8+ T cells sorted from blood. Regarding subset: CD45RO+ cells pooled with CCR7-negative TemRA cells. This sequence originates from a woman in her twenties or thirties in good health. The CDR3 DNA is TGTGCCAGCAGCTTAGGCCCCCGAGACACCGGGGAGCTGTTTTTT. Translation: CASSLGPRDTGELFF.